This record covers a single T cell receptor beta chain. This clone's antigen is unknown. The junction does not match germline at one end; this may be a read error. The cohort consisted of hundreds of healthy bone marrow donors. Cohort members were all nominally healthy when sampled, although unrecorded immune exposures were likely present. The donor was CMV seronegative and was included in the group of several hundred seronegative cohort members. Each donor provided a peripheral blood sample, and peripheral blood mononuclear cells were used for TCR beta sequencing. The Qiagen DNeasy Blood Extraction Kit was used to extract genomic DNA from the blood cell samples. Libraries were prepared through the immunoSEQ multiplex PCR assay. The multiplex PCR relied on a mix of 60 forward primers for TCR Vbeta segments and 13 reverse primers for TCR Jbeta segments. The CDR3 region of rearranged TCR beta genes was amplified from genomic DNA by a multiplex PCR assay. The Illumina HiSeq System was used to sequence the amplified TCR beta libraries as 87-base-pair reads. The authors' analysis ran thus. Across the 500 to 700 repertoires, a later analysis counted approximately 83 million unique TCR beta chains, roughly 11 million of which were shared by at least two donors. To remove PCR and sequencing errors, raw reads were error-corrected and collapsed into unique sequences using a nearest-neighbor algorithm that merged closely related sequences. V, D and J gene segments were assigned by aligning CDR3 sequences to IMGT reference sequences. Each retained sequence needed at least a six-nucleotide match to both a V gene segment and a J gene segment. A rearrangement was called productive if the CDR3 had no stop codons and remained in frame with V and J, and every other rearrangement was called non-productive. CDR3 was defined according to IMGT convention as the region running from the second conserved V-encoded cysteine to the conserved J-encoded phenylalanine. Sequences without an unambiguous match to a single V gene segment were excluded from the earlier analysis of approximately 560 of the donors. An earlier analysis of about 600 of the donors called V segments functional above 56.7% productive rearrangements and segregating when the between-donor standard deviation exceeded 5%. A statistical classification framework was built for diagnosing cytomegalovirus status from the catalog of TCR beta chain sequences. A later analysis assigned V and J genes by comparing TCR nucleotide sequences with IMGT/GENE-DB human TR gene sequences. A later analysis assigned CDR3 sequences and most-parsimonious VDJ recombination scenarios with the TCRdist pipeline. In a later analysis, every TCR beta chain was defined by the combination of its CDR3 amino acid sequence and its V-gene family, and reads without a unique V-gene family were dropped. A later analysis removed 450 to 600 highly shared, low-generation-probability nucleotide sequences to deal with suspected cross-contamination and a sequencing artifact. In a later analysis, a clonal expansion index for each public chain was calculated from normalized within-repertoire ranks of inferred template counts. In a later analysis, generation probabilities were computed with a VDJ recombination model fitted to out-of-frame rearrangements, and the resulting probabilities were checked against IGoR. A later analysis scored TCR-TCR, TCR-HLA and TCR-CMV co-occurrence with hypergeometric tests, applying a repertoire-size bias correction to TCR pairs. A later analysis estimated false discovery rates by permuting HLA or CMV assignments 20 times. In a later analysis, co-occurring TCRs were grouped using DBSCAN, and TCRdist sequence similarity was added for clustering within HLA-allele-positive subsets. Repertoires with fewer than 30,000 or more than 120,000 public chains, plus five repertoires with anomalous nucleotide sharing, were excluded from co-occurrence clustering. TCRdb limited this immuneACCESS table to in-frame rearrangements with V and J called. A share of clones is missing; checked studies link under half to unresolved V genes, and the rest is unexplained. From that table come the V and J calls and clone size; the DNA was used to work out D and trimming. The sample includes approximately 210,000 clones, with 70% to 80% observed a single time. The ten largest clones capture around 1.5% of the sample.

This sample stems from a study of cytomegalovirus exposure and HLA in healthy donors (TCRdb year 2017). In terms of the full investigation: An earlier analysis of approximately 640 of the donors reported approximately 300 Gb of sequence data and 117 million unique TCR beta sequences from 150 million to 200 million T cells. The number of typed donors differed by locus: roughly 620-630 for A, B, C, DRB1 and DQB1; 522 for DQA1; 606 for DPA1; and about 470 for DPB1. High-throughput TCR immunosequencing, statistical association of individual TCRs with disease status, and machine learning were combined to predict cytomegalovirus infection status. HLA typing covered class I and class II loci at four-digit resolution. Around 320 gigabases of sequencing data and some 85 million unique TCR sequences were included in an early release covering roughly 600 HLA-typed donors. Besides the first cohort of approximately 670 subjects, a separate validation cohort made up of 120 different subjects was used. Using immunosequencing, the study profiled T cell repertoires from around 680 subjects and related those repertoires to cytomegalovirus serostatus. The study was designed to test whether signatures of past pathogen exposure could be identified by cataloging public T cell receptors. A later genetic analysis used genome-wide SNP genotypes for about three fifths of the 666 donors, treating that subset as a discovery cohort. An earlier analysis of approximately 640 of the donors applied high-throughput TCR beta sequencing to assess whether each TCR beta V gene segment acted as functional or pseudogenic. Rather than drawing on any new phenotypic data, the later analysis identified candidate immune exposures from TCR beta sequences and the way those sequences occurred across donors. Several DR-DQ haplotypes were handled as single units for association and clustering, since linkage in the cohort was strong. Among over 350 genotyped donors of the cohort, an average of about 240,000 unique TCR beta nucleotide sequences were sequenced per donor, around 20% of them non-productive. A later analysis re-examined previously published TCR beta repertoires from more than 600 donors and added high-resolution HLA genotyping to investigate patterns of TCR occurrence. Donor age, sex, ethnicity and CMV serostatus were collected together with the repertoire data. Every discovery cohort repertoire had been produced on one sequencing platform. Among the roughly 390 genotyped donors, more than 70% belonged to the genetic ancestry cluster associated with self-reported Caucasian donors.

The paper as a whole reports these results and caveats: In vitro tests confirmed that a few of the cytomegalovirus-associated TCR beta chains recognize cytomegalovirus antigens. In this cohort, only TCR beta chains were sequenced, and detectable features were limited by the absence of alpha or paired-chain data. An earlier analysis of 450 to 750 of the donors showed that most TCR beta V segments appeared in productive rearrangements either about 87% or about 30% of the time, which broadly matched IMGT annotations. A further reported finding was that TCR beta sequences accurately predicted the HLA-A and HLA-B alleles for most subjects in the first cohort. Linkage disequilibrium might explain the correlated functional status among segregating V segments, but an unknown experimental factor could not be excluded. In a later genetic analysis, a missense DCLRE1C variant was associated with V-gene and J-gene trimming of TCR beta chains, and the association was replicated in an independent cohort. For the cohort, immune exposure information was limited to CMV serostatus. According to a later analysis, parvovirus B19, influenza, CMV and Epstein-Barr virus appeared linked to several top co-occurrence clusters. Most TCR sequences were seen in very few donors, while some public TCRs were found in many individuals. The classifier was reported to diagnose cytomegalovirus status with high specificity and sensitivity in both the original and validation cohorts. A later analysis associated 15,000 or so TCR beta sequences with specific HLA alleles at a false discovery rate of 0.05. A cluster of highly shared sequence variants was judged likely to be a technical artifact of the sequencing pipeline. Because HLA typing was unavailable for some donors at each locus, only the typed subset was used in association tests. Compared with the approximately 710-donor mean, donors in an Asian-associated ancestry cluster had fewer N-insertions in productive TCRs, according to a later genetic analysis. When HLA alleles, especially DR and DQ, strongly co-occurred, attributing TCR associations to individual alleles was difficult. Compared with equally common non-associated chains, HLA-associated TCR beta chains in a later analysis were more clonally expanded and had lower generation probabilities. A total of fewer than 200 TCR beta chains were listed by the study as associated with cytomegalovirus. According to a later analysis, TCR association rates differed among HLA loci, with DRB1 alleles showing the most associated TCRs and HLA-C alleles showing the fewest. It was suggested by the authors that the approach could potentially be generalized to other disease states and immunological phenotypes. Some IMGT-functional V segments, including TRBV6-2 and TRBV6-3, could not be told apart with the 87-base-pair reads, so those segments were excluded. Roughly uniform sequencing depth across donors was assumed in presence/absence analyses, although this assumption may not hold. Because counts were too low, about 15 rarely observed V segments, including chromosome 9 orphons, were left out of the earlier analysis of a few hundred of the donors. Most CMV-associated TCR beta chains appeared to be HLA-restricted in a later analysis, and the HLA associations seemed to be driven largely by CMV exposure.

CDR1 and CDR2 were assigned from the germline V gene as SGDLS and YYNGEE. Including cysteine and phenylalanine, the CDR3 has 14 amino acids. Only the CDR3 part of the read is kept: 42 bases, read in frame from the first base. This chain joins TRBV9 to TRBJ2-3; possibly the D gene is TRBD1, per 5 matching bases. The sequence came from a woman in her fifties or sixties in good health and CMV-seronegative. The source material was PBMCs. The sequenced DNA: TGTGCCAACAGCGTGGGGCAAAAGTCAGATACGCAGTATTTT. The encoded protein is CANSVGQKSDTQYF.